The 22 T cell receptor beta chains below were found in one sample sequenced in a study of identical twins. MiXCR was run by TCRdb on the 5' RACE reads, yielding one entry per CDR3 protein. The sample holds 650,000 to 800,000 distinct CDR3 sequences; 8% to 9% are singletons and the top ten take 0.98%. This same sample was also taken into another study, of yellow fever vaccine responses in identical twins.

The sample taken for sequencing was PBMCs. Receptors originate from a young woman in good health.

This clonotype came up a few times. The chain joins TRBV6-4 to TRBJ2-5; 8 bases match TRBD1. CDR1 is MRHNA and CDR2 is SNTAGT in the germline V gene. The length of the CDR3 is 11 residues. The CDR3 spells CAATGVETQYF. The CDR3 region has the DNA TGTGCAGCGACAGGGGTAGAGACCCAGTACTTC.

This chain links TRBV15 with TRBJ2-6; possibly TRBD2 for D (5 bases). Deletions cut 11 bases from V and 12 bases from J, with 29 bases between. Germline values: CDR1 LNHNV, CDR2 YYDKDF (reference sequence). The CDR3 sequence is 16 residues long. The chain's CDR3 is CASSAGVPVLNRVLTF. The CDR3 coding sequence is TGTGCCTCATCCGCCGGGGTCCCTGTTTTGAACCGCGTCCTGACTTTC. Drawing the rest from reference TRBV15 and TRBJ2-6, the complete variable domain is DAMVIQNPRYQVTQFGKPVTLSCSQTLNHNVMYWYQQKSSQAPKLLFHYYDKDFNNEADTPDNFQSRRPNTSFCFLDIRSPGLGDTAMYLCASSAGVPVLNRVLTFGAGSRLTVL.

This chain uses TRBV27 with TRBJ1-2, with TRBD1 identical over 12 bases. Germline assignment: CDR1 MNHEY and CDR2 SMNVEV (reference sequence). The CDR3 spans 15 residues. Losses at the gene ends were 5 bases for V and 8 bases for J; bases not matched to a gene: 9. The chain's CDR3 is CASSPRDRGHRGYTF. The CDR3, as DNA: TGTGCCAGCAGTCCCCGGGACAGGGGGCACAGGGGCTACACCTTC.

This clonotype has more than one count but fewer than ten. The V call is TRBV2, the J call TRBJ2-6; D possibly uses TRBD1 or TRBD2 (6 bases each). V lost 7 bases and J 1 base, leaving 17 bases between the germline ends. This CDR3 comprises 17 residues. Germline CDR1 reads SNHLY; CDR2 reads FYNNEI. The CDR3 DNA reads as TGTGCCAGCAAACTCGGCAGGGGAGGATCTGGGGCCAACGTCCTGACTTTC. It specifies CASKLGRGGSGANVLTF.

The chain links TRBV4-3 to TRBJ1-2, with TRBD1 matching 7 bases. This CDR3 contains 15 residues. CDR1 is LGHNA, CDR2 YSLEER, per germline. Trimming removed 1 base from V and 3 bases from J; junction bases left unmatched: 5. This CDR3 is CASSQADRADYGYTF. The CDR3 DNA follows: TGCGCCAGCAGCCAAGCAGACAGGGCGGACTATGGCTACACCTTC.

The table lists this clonotype with many counts. The chain recombines TRBV5-1 with TRBJ1-1; D might be TRBD1 (5 bases). The CDR3 has 14 residues. The V end was cut by 0 bases, the J end by 5 bases, with 11 bases between. Germline V gene sequence: CDR1 SGHRS, CDR2 YFSETQ. CDR3 nucleotide sequence: TGCGCCAGCAGCTTGGCCGGAAGGGGTACTGAAGCTTTCTTT. Its protein is CASSLAGRGTEAFF.

This clonotype was counted ten times or more. The chain is built from TRBV7-9 and TRBJ1-1; possible D gene TRBD1, 6 bases. The CDR3 runs to 12 residues. Germline assignment: CDR1 SEHNR and CDR2 FQNEAQ (reference sequence). The ends were cut back, 6 bases at V and 5 bases at J, with 10 bases in the middle. For the CDR3, the DNA is TGTGCCAGCAGTCCCAGGGGTACTGAAGCTTTCTTT. This codes for CASSPRGTEAFF.

This clonotype was counted only a few times. This chain uses TRBV15 with TRBJ2-5; D perhaps matches TRBD1 (5 bases). Germline CDR1 and CDR2: LNHNV and YYDKDF (reference sequence). Trimming took off 4 bases at V and 7 bases at J, with 10 bases between the two ends. This CDR3 spans 12 amino acids. The CDR3 DNA sequence: TGTGCCACCAGCACGGACATAGGGACCCAGTACTTC. Its translation: CATSTDIGTQYF.

The rearrangement joins TRBV27 to TRBJ2-7; D possibly corresponds to TRBD1 (5 bases). The CDR3 consists of 14 residues. The V end was cut by 5 bases, the J end by 4 bases, with 15 bases between. From germline, CDR1 is MNHEY and CDR2 SMNVEV (reference sequence). The CDR3 region is CASSPYEDRYEQYF. CDR3 coding DNA: TGTGCCAGCAGTCCCTACGAAGACAGATACGAGCAGTACTTC.

This clonotype is medium-sized (0.01 to 0.1%) within its sample. The CDR3 sequence: CASRGTGEHNEQFF. CDR3 nucleotide sequence: TGTGCCAGCAGAGGGACAGGGGAACACAATGAGCAGTTCTTC. V usage is TRBV6-4 and J usage is TRBJ2-1; TRBD1 agrees at 10 bases. Germline V gene lookup returns CDR1 MRHNA and CDR2 SNTAGT. The trim removed 6 bases at V and 5 bases at J, leaving 4 bases unmatched. This CDR3 contains 14 residues.

The table lists this clonotype with a few counts. The chain combines TRBV28 with TRBJ2-3; 9 nucleotides agree with TRBD1. Trimming at V came to 5 bases and at J to 2 bases, leaving 5 bases not matched to a gene. Looked up from germline, CDR1 is MDHEN and CDR2 is SYDVKM. The CDR3 extends over 15 amino acids. CDR3 sequence reads: CASSPGDRDTDTQYF. CDR3 sequence (DNA): TGTGCCAGCAGTCCGGGGGACAGGGACACAGATACGCAGTATTTT.

There are many counts of this clonotype. This sequence joins TRBV3-1 and TRBJ2-7, with TRBD2 as a possible D gene (6 bases). CDR1 is LGHDT and CDR2 is YNNKEL in the germline V gene (reference sequence). This CDR3 is 14 amino acids long. V was pared by 3 bases and J by 4 bases, with 13 bases between. For the CDR3, the DNA is TGTGCCAGCAGCCAGAGCGGACTATCGTACGAGCAGTACTTC. It translates to CASSQSGLSYEQYF.

The chain carries TRBV4-3 and TRBJ2-7; D remains unclear. Germline-derived CDR1 and CDR2 are LGHNA and YSLEER. V shed 0 bases and J shed 4 bases, with 10 bases lying between them. CDR3 length equals 14 residues. The CDR3 spells CASSQDVGPYEQYF. DNA for the CDR3: TGCGCCAGCAGCCAAGATGTCGGACCTTACGAGCAGTACTTC.

This chain connects TRBV7-9 to TRBJ1-5; D call uncertain. Trimming removed 1 base from V and 3 bases from J, with 7 bases in between. The germline V gene encodes CDR1 SEHNR and CDR2 FQNEAQ (reference sequence). The CDR3 is 14 residues long. The CDR3 sequence: CASSLVGHNQPQHF. For the CDR3, the DNA is TGTGCCAGCAGCTTAGTAGGGCACAATCAGCCCCAGCATTTT.

This clonotype was seen a few times. V and J are TRBV12-3 or TRBV12-4 and TRBJ1-5, with 7 bases matching TRBD1. This CDR3 region has 15 residues. V shed 7 bases, J shed 2 bases, and the junction held 8 bases outside the gene matches. DNA of the CDR3: TGTGCCAGCACCACGACAGGGAAACGCAATCAGCCCCAGCATTTT. Its protein product is CASTTTGKRNQPQHF.

This clonotype was observed many times. The chain employs TRBV29-1 and TRBJ2-4; weak D call: TRBD1 (5 bases). From germline, CDR1 is SQVTM and CDR2 ANQGSEA. The V and J ends lost 6 bases and 1 base respectively, with 10 bases between them. The CDR3 is made up of 13 amino acids. The CDR3 region has the DNA TGCAGCGTAGCATCAGGGGCCAAAAACATTCAGTACTTC. Residues: CSVASGAKNIQYF. The full variable domain, with the rest looked up from reference TRBV29-1 and TRBJ2-4, is SAVISQKPSRDICQRGTSLTIQCQVDSQVTMMFWYRQQPGQSLTLIATANQGSEATYESGFVIDKFPISRPNLTFSTLTVSNMSPEDSSIYLCSVASGAKNIQYFGAGTRLSVL.

Ten or more counts support this clonotype. V usage is TRBV7-6 and J usage is TRBJ1-1; D remains unclear. CDR1 is SGHVS and CDR2 is FNYEAQ in the germline V gene. Deletions cut 7 bases from V and 0 bases from J, with 9 bases between. This CDR3 is built from 13 residues. DNA for the CDR3: TGTGCCAGCACCCTCGGGCTGAACACTGAAGCTTTCTTT. Its translation is CASTLGLNTEAFF.

This clonotype was detected a few times. The chain uses TRBV5-1 and TRBJ1-1; D possibly corresponds to TRBD1 (6 bases). The germline V gene has CDR1 SGHRS and CDR2 YFSETQ. The CDR3 spans 16 residues. Trimming pared 0 bases from V and 0 bases from J, leaving 12 bases between. Written as DNA, the CDR3 is TGCGCCAGCAGCTTGGGGTGGACAGAAATGAACACTGAAGCTTTCTTT. This sequence encodes CASSLGWTEMNTEAFF.

This clonotype was detected ten times or more. The rearrangement uses TRBV29-1 and TRBJ2-1; 12 bases fit TRBD2. CDR3 length: 15 amino acids. After removal of 5 bases from V and 4 bases from J, the junction contained 6 bases not matched to a gene. Germline V CDR1 and CDR2: SQVTM, ANQGSEA. The CDR3 nucleotides read TGCAGCGTTTCACTTCTAGCGGGAGGGTACAATGAGCAGTTCTTC. Residues: CSVSLLAGGYNEQFF.

The sample holds a few counts of this clonotype. The genes are TRBV6-5 and TRBJ1-2; possibly TRBD1 for D (6 bases). Trimming left V 3 bases short and J 4 bases short, with 12 bases between. CDR1 and CDR2 (germline): MNHEY, SVGAGI. The CDR3 spans 14 residues. The CDR3 DNA reads as TGTGCCAGCAGTTATCGACAGGCCAGCTATGGCTACACCTTC. This encodes CASSYRQASYGYTF.

The rearrangement uses TRBV10-3 and TRBJ2-1; D may be TRBD1 (6 bases). Trimming pared 0 bases from V and 9 bases from J, leaving 9 bases between. CDR3 length: 13 residues. Looked up from germline, CDR1 is ENHRY and CDR2 is SYGVKD. The CDR3 region has the DNA TGTGCCATCAGTGAGTCGATGGGGGCTGAGCAGTTCTTC. Translating it yields CAISESMGAEQFF.

V is TRBV2 and J is TRBJ2-1, with D possibly matching TRBD2 (7 bases). Trimming removed 7 bases at V and 4 bases at J, with 11 bases between. This CDR3 contains 13 residues. CDR1 and CDR2 from the germline V gene are SNHLY and FYNNEI. The CDR3 sequence: CASKGGGYNEQFF. DNA of the CDR3: TGTGCCAGCAAGGGGGGGGGATACAATGAGCAGTTCTTC.